This entry describes one T cell receptor beta chain. As yet, its antigen is unknown. These data are taken from a study of beta chain features in type 1 diabetes. Across the study: The study found patients and healthy donors alike in age, gender and cell yields. Whole-study results and caveats: Cells expressing TCR highly could be over-represented by cDNA sequencing. Moderate yet significant TCRB CDR3 shortening was seen in Type 1 diabetes patients in all four CD4+ subsets.

The authors reverse transcribed all of the isolated RNA, so sequencing captured expressed TCRB transcripts. Some clones are missing from TCRdb's copy, which holds only in-frame ones; the method was immunoSEQ multiplex PCR. This sample carries about 370,000 clones, about 10% of them seen once, and the ten largest clones take around 0.66%. The J segment lost 7 bases and the V segment lost 4 bases, leaving 5 bases of the junction unmatched. Germline CDR1 is SGHRS and CDR2 is YFSETQ. The CDR3 spans 14 residues. Blood was collected once per donor into heparin, averaging about 120 mL. A sort by CD45RO/CCR7/CD25/CD127/CD95/CD27 yielded CD4+ naive, central memory, regulatory and stem cell-like memory cells.

This TCR was recovered from a young man with type 1 diabetes. The chain carries TRBV5-1 and TRBJ1-4; TRBD1 aligns across 9 bases. Sequenced sample: central memory CD4+ T cells from blood. CDR3 nucleotide sequence: TGCGCCAGCAGCCCCCGGACAGGGGCTGAAAAACTGTTTTTT. Protein product: CASSPRTGAEKLFF.